This is a list of T cell receptor beta chains from one sample in a study of blood T cell repertoires in COVID-19. The method was immunoSEQ multiplex PCR; TCRdb's version includes in-frame clones alone and lacks a portion of them. The sample records 200,000 to 250,000 clones, roughly nine tenths being singletons. Sequencing was done on a sample of PBMCs or T cells enriched from blood (not recorded which). Receptors were obtained from a woman under 40 who had recovered from COVID-19. Both conserved end residues are part of each CDR3. Each record gives: D gene, J gene, CDR3 length, V gene, clone size, CDR3 DNA, CDR3 protein. A D gene is named only where the DNA matches it firmly. Where a row states a size, it is once, few, many or the class of an expanded clone; other rows omit it.

NA,TRBJ1-1,13,TRBV19,NA,TGTGCCAGTAGTAACCAGGTGAACACTGAAGCTTTCTTT,CASSNQVNTEAFF
NA,TRBJ2-7,15,TRBV10-1,NA,TGCGCCAGCAGTTTTCGGGGGAAGAGCACCTACGAGCAGTACTTC,CASSFRGKSTYEQYF
TRBD1,TRBJ1-1,16,TRBV10-2,NA,TGCGCCAGCAGTGGCTACAGGGGGGAAATGAACACTGAAGCTTTCTTT,CASSGYRGEMNTEAFF
TRBD2,TRBJ2-1,16,TRBV7-9,NA,TGTGCCAGCAGCTTTGGACTAGCGGGGTCTCACAATGAGCAGTTCTTC,CASSFGLAGSHNEQFF
TRBD1,TRBJ1-2,14,TRBV5-6,NA,TGTGCCAGCAGCTTGGAGACAGGGGCGAACGGCTACACCTTC,CASSLETGANGYTF
NA,TRBJ2-5,15,TRBV7-2,NA,TGTGCCAGCAGCTTATTACGGCAGGTTCAAGAGACCCAGTACTTC,CASSLLRQVQETQYF
TRBD2,TRBJ2-7,15,TRBV7-9,NA,TGTGCCAGCAGCTTACTAGCGGGGGCAACCTTCGAGCAGTACTTC,CASSLLAGATFEQYF
NA,TRBJ1-2,12,TRBV2,NA,TGTGCCAGCGGTGTCACGGACTATGGCTACACCTTC,CASGVTDYGYTF
NA,TRBJ1-1,14,TRBV7-9,NA,TGTGCCAGCAGCGCAGGACTGATGAACACTGAAGCTTTCTTT,CASSAGLMNTEAFF
NA,TRBJ2-5,14,TRBV6-2/TRBV6-3,NA,TGTGCCAGCAGTTACGTTAGATTCCCAGAGACCCAGTACTTC,CASSYVRFPETQYF
NA,TRBJ2-1,13,TRBV12-3/TRBV12-4,NA,TGTGCCAGCAGTTTAGTCGGGGACAATGAGCAGTTCTTC,CASSLVGDNEQFF
TRBD1,TRBJ2-3,15,TRBV11-3,NA,TGTGCCAGCAGCCCAGGGACAGCTAGCACAGATACGCAGTATTTT,CASSPGTASTDTQYF
NA,TRBJ1-5,18,TRBV7-8,once,TGTGCCAGCAGCCCAGAAGGGACAACAACATATAGCAATCAGCCCCAGCATTTT,CASSPEGTTTYSNQPQHF
NA,TRBJ2-3,13,TRBV7-9,NA,TGTGCCAGCAGCTCAGGACAGTCCTTTACGCAGTATTTT,CASSSGQSFTQYF
TRBD1,TRBJ2-7,14,TRBV5-6,NA,TGTGCCAGCAGCTTGAGGACAGGGGTTGGCGAGCAGTACTTC,CASSLRTGVGEQYF
TRBD1,TRBJ2-1,15,TRBV10-3,NA,TGTGCCATCAGCACCGGACAGGGGGCGGTTAATGAGCAGTTCTTC,CAISTGQGAVNEQFF
TRBD2,TRBJ2-3,18,TRBV4-3,NA,TGCGCCAGCAGCCAAGATCAGGCTAGCGGTTGGGGAACAGATACGCAGTATTTT,CASSQDQASGWGTDTQYF
NA,TRBJ1-2,16,TRBV9,NA,TGTGCCAGCAGCGCACCGATTGGACAGCCTAACTATGGCTACACCTTC,CASSAPIGQPNYGYTF
TRBD1,TRBJ1-2,17,TRBV6-1,NA,TGTGCCAGCAGTGAATGGGACAGGGGGCAGTCTACGGATGGCTACACCTTC,CASSEWDRGQSTDGYTF
NA,TRBJ2-5,18,TRBV7-6,NA,TGTGCCAGCAGCAAGTACGGCCGAAGCTACCCCTCCGGGGAGACCCAGTACTTC,CASSKYGRSYPSGETQYF
NA,TRBJ2-5,17,TRBV4-1,NA,TGCGCCAGCAGCCAAGATCGGGTAGTTCCCCCAAAAGAGACCCAGTACTTC,CASSQDRVVPPKETQYF
TRBD2,TRBJ2-2,14,TRBV7-2,once,TGTGCCAGCAGCGCCAACTCGGGACTAGGGGAGCTGTTTTTT,CASSANSGLGELFF
TRBD1,TRBJ2-7,15,TRBV7-9,NA,TGTGCCAGCAGCTTAGGTCGGACAGGGGGCGACGAGCAGTACTTC,CASSLGRTGGDEQYF
TRBD1,TRBJ1-2,13,TRBV15,NA,TGTGCCACCAGCAACAGGGGAGGCTATGGCTACACCTTC,CATSNRGGYGYTF
TRBD1,TRBJ2-7,14,TRBV4-1,NA,TGCGCCAGCAGCCCTCGGACAGGGGCCTACGAGCAGTACTTC,CASSPRTGAYEQYF
TRBD1,TRBJ2-7,16,TRBV9,NA,TGTGCCAGCAGCACACAAAGGACAGGGGGCATTTACGAGCAGTACTTC,CASSTQRTGGIYEQYF
NA,TRBJ1-4,13,TRBV11-2,few,TGTGCCAGCAGCTTAGGAGGGAATGAAAAACTGTTTTTT,CASSLGGNEKLFF
NA,TRBJ1-6,13,TRBV19,NA,TGTGCCAGCGACACGGGAAGGAATTCACCCCTCCACTTT,CASDTGRNSPLHF
TRBD1,TRBJ1-5,16,TRBV19,once,TGTGCCACACACGACAGGGAGCTATATAGCAATCAGCCCCAGCATTTT,CATHDRELYSNQPQHF
TRBD1,TRBJ1-5,14,TRBV5-5,NA,TGTGCCAGCAGCTGGGGACAGCGTAATCAGCCCCAGCATTTT,CASSWGQRNQPQHF
TRBD2,TRBJ2-7,15,TRBV20-1,NA,TGCAGTGCTAGTTCAGGGAGGACTAGCGGTTACGAGCAGTACTTC,CSASSGRTSGYEQYF
TRBD2,TRBJ2-5,14,TRBV29-1,NA,TGCAGCGCTGTTAGCGGGGGGGACCAAGAGACCCAGTACTTC,CSAVSGGDQETQYF
TRBD1,TRBJ2-2,15,TRBV25-1,NA,TGTGCCAGCAGTGTTACTACAGGGGCCACCGGGGAGCTGTTTTTT,CASSVTTGATGELFF
TRBD1,TRBJ1-2,19,TRBV3-1/TRBV3-2,NA,TGTGCCAGCAGCCCGGATATCACAGGGGGTTCTTCCCGTAACTATGGCTACACCTTC,CASSPDITGGSSRNYGYTF
TRBD2,TRBJ2-2,18,TRBV28,NA,TGTGCCAGCAGTACCCTAGCGGGGTTTTTTTTGGGCACCGGGGAGCTGTTTTTT,CASSTLAGFFLGTGELFF